This T cell receptor beta chain was profiled in a study of naive and memory T cell subsets. The V gene end was trimmed by 1 base and the J gene end by 4 bases; junction bases not matched to a gene: 6. Germline CDR1 and CDR2: SGHVS and FQNEAQ. The CDR3 covers 16 residues. General study results and limits: In CD4 and CD8 cells, diversity dropped from naive through EMRA.

Two oligonucleotides, mixed equimolar, formed the beta constant-region primer covering TRBC1 and TRBC2. Ligated cDNA was amplified by four rounds of PCR with nested alpha and beta constant-region primers and SP2. Ligation attached a single-stranded oligonucleotide with a 12-nucleotide UMI and the SP2 primer to the cDNA 3' end. TCRdb ran MiXCR on the UMI-ligation and nested PCR reads and lists one entry per CDR3 protein. The sample lists tens of thousands of distinct CDR3 sequences; approximately 10% were seen once. CD4+ T cell IFNgamma after overnight CMV lysate exposure gave donor CMV status. This clonotype occurred a few times. Its specificity is unknown.

Input material: naive CD8+ T cells from blood. This chain uses TRBV7-8 with TRBJ2-1, with 8 bases matching TRBD2. The clonotype comes from a human donor in good health. This chain's CDR3 is CASSLDGSGSYNEQFF. Here the CDR3 DNA reads TGTGCCAGCAGCTTAGATGGGAGCGGGAGTTACAATGAGCAGTTCTTC. The variable domain in full, completed from reference TRBV7-8 and TRBJ2-1, reads GAGVSQSPRYKVAKRGQDVALRCDPISGHVSLFWYQQALGQGPEFLTYFQNEAQLDKSGLPSDRFFAERPEGSVSTLKIQRTQQEDSAVYLCASSLDGSGSYNEQFFGPGTRLTVL.